The sequence of this T cell receptor beta chain was determined in a study of HIV-infected patients and healthy controls. General study findings and limits: MAIT alpha-chain CDR3s were frequent in healthy controls, depleted in HIV+.

Regarding this clonotype: Its antigen remains unknown. A much larger clone sits a single nucleotide away, making a read error possible.

cDNA was made from approximately 500 ng RNA using alpha and beta constant primers. Each of the alpha and beta chains got its own library through chain-specific third strand synthesis with indices. TCRdb re-analysed the 5' RACE reads in MiXCR, keeping a single row per CDR3 protein. The sample consists of more than 5,500 distinct CDR3 sequences, 20% to 25% of them appearing once. CDR1 is KGHSH and CDR2 is LQKENI in the germline V gene. The CDR3 is made up of 11 amino acids. V was cut by 3 bases and J by 13 bases, with 12 bases left in between. Whole blood was used without fractionation, so all unsorted peripheral T cells were included.

The sequence came from an adult with HIV infection. The source was blood, collected before antiretroviral therapy. This chain uses TRBV18 with TRBJ1-1; a possible D gene is TRBD1 (6 bases). The CDR3 DNA sequence: TGTGCCAGCTCACCCGGACAGTTCGATTTCTTT. Protein product: CASSPGQFDFF.